These 5 T cell receptor beta chains originate from one sample sequenced in a study of shared clonotypes between healthy human individuals. Clones were sequenced by immunoSEQ multiplex PCR, and TCRdb holds only the in-frame ones, with some missing. The sample gives roughly 2.4 million clones, approximately 96% of which show up once; approximately 0.13% is in the top ten. Sequenced sample: naive CD4+ T cells sorted from blood. The subset was: CD45RA+ positively selected. These receptor sequences come from a man aged 18 to 29 in good health.

On this clone: Different DNA sequences within this sample yield the same CDR3. The chain has TRBV4-3 and TRBJ2-7; 12 bases map to TRBD2. V shed 1 base and J 4 bases; nucleotides not matched to a gene: 2. The CDR3 contains 15 residues. Looked up from germline, CDR1 is LGHNA and CDR2 is YSLEER. This CDR3 is CASSQVTSGSYEQYF. The CDR3 DNA is TGCGCCAGCAGCCAAGTGACTAGCGGGAGTTACGAGCAGTACTTC.

The genes are TRBV5-6 and TRBJ2-7, with D hard to call. CDR1 and CDR2 (germline): SGHDT, YYEEEE. V was pared by 6 bases and J by 2 bases, with 12 bases between. The CDR3 consists of 13 residues. Here the CDR3 DNA reads TGTGCCAGCAACCCCGGAACTACCTACGAGCAGTACTTC. This encodes CASNPGTTYEQYF.

The chain employs TRBV5-4 and TRBJ2-1; 14 positions agree with TRBD2. The CDR3 extends over 15 amino acids. Germline trimming cut 4 bases from V and 6 bases from J; bases unmatched to any gene: 3. CDR1 is SGHNT and CDR2 is YYREEE in the germline V gene (reference sequence). CDR3 sequence reads: CASSGGLAGANEQFF. The CDR3 DNA sequence: TGTGCCAGCAGCGGGGGACTAGCGGGAGCCAATGAGCAGTTCTTC. Full variable domain (outside the CDR3, taken from reference TRBV5-4 and TRBJ2-1): ETGVTQSPTHLIKTRGQQVTLRCSSQSGHNTVSWYQQALGQGPQFIFQYYREEENGRGNFPPRFSGLQFPNYSSELNVNALELDDSALYLCASSGGLAGANEQFFGPGTRLTVL.

The gene calls are TRBV7-9 and TRBJ2-7; 7 bases align to TRBD2. V gave up 0 bases and J gave up 5 bases; unmatched junction bases: 4. The V gene's germline CDR1 is SEHNR and CDR2 FQNEAQ (reference sequence). The CDR3 consists of 14 residues. The CDR3: CASSLAGGIHEQYF. The DNA of the CDR3 is TGTGCCAGCAGCTTAGCGGGAGGGATTCACGAGCAGTACTTC.

V gene TRBV7-8 combines with J gene TRBJ1-2; possibly TRBD1 for D (6 bases). Germline CDR1 SGHVS, CDR2 FQNEAQ. The germline V and J ends were trimmed by 5 bases and 13 bases, with 26 bases remaining between them. The CDR3 totals 15 residues. CDR3 DNA sequence: TGTGCCAGCAGCCCCCGAGGAGGGGGTGTTCAGAGGGGCACCTTC. It specifies CASSPRGGGVQRGTF.